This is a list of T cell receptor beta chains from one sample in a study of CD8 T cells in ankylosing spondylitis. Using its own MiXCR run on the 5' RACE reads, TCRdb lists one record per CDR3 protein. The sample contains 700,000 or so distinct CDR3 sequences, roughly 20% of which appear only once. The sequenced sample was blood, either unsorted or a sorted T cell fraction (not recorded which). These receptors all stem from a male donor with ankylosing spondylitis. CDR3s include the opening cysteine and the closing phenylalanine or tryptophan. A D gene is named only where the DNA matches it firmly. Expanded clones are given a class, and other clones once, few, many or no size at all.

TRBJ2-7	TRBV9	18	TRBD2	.	CARQEKRLAGGPVDEQYF	TGTGCCAGACAGGAAAAGCGACTAGCGGGAGGGCCAGTTGACGAGCAGTACTTC
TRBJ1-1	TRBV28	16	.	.	CASSLGGQGGNTEAFF	TGTGCCAGCAGTTTAGGGGGCCAGGGAGGCAACACTGAAGCTTTCTTT
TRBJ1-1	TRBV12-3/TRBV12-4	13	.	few	CASSFGSRIEAFF	TGTGCCAGCAGTTTTGGGAGCAGAATTGAAGCTTTCTTT
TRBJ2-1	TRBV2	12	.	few	CASGASDNEQFF	TGTGCCAGCGGGGCTTCGGACAATGAGCAGTTCTTC
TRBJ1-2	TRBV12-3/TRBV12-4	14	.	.	CASSTPTGNYGYTF	TGTGCCAGCAGTACCCCCACAGGGAACTATGGCTACACCTTC
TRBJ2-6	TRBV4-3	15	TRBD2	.	CASSLSGTGGNVLTF	TGCGCCAGCAGCCTCAGCGGGACTGGGGGCAACGTCCTGACTTTC
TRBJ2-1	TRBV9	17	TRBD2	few	CASKYPRGDRFLNEQFF	TGTGCCAGCAAATATCCTCGGGGGGATCGTTTTTTGAATGAGCAGTTCTTC
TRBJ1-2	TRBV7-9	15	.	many	CASSPGHAVNYGYTF	TGTGCCAGCAGCCCCGGACATGCCGTAAACTATGGCTACACCTTC
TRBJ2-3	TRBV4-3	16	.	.	CASSQDVGGSGDTQYF	TGCGCCAGCAGCCAAGATGTTGGCGGATCAGGGGATACGCAGTATTTT
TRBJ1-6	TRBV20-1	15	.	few	CSARIDTSYNSPLHF	TGCAGTGCTAGAATCGACACCTCCTATAATTCACCCCTCCACTTT
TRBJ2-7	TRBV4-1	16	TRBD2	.	CASSQVRLADSYEQYF	TGCGCCAGCAGCCAAGTAAGACTAGCGGACTCCTACGAGCAGTACTTC
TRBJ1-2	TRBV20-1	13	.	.	CSARGGEIYGYTF	TGCAGTGCTAGGGGAGGAGAAATCTATGGCTACACCTTC
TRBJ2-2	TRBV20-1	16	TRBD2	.	CSARDGTGGAPGELFF	TGCAGTGCTAGAGATGGGACCGGGGGGGCCCCCGGGGAGCTGTTTTTT
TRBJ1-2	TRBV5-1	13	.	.	CASSPAQRYGYTF	TGCGCCAGTTCACCTGCACAACGCTATGGCTACACCTTC
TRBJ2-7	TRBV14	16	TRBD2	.	CASSQVPAGGLYEQYF	TGTGCCAGCAGCCAAGTCCCAGCGGGAGGTCTCTACGAGCAGTACTTC
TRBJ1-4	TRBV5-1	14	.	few	CASTQDASNEKLFF	TGCGCCAGCACCCAGGACGCCTCTAATGAAAAACTGTTTTTT
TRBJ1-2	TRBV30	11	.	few	CAWSYDYGYTF	TGTGCCTGGAGTTACGACTATGGCTACACCTTC
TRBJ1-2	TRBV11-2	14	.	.	CASSLDLVNYGYTF	TGTGCCAGCAGCTTAGATCTGGTTAACTATGGCTACACCTTC
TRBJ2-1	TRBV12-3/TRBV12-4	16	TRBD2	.	CASRNSTSGSRNEQFF	TGTGCCAGCAGAAATTCGACTAGCGGGAGTAGAAATGAGCAGTTCTTC
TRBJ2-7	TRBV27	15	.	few	CASSLKGGGDYEQYF	TGTGCCAGCAGTTTAAAAGGGGGTGGGGACTACGAGCAGTACTTC
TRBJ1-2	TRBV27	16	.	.	CASSPQLRIGHYGYTF	TGTGCCAGCAGTCCACAACTTCGGATAGGGCACTATGGCTACACCTTC
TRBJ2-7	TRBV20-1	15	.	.	CSAREEGRGVYEQYF	TGCAGTGCTAGAGAAGAGGGCAGGGGGGTGTACGAGCAGTACTTC
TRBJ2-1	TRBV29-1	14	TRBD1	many	CSVGSQGAIGEQFF	TGCAGCGTTGGCTCACAGGGGGCTATAGGTGAGCAGTTCTTC
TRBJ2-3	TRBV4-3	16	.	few	CASSQEPAHSTDTQYF	TGCGCCAGCAGCCAAGAACCAGCACACAGCACAGATACGCAGTATTTT
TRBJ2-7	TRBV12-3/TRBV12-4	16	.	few	CASSLDGIYRHYEQYF	TGTGCCAGCAGTTTGGATGGGATATACCGTCACTACGAGCAGTACTTC
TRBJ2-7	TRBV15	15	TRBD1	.	CATSRVRDRVHEQYF	TGTGCCACCAGCAGAGTCCGGGACAGGGTCCACGAGCAGTACTTC
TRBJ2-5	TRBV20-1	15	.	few	CSARDLRAQSETQYF	TGCAGTGCTAGAGATTTAAGGGCCCAATCGGAGACCCAGTACTTC
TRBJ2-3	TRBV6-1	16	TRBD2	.	CASSREAGRGTDTQYF	TGTGCCAGCAGTCGAGAAGCGGGGAGGGGCACAGATACGCAGTATTTT
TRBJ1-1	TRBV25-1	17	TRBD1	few	CASRNSPGQGQNTEAFF	TGTGCCAGCAGGAACTCACCGGGACAGGGGCAGAACACTGAAGCTTTCTTT
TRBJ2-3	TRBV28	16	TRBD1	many	CATRTTGGSSTDTQYF	TGTGCCACCCGGACGACAGGGGGCTCGAGCACAGATACGCAGTATTTT
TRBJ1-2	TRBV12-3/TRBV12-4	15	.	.	CASSFFLSTDQGYTF	TGTGCCAGCAGTTTCTTCCTATCAACGGATCAAGGCTACACCTTC
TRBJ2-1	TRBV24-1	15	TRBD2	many	CATSDPSGPLNEQFF	TGTGCCACCAGTGATCCTAGCGGGCCCCTCAATGAGCAGTTCTTC
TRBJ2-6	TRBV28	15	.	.	CASSLGGSGPNVLTF	TGTGCCAGCAGTCTAGGAGGGAGTGGGCCCAACGTCCTGACTTTC
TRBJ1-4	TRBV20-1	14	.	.	CSARYDKGDEKLFF	TGCAGTGCTAGATATGACAAAGGAGATGAAAAACTGTTTTTT
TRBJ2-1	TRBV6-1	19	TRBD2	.	CASSHGTSGRKGTGDEQFF	TGTGCCAGCAGCCACGGGACTAGCGGGAGGAAAGGGACGGGCGATGAGCAGTTCTTC
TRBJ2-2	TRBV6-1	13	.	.	CASSQGSTGELFF	TGTGCCAGCTCGCAGGGAAGCACCGGGGAGCTGTTTTTT
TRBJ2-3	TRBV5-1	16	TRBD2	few	CASSSTQTSGTDTQYF	TGCGCCAGCAGTTCGACTCAAACTAGCGGCACAGATACGCAGTATTTT
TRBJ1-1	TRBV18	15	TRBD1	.	CASSPPDRMNTEAFF	TGTGCCAGCTCACCGCCGGACAGGATGAACACTGAAGCTTTCTTT
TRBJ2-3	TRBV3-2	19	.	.	CASSQDRLGLAGRTDTQYF	TGTGCCAGCAGCCAAGACCGACTGGGACTAGCGGGCCGCACAGATACGCAGTATTTT
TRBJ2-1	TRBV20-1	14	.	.	CSASRTVSYNEQFF	TGCAGTGCTAGTCGGACAGTCTCCTACAATGAGCAGTTCTTC
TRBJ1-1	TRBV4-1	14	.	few	CASSQPGLQPEAFF	TGCGCCAGCAGCCAACCGGGACTACAACCTGAAGCTTTCTTT
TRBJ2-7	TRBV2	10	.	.	CATISYEQYF	TGTGCCACCATCTCCTACGAGCAGTACTTC
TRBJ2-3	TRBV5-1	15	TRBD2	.	CASRDSGRFADTQYF	TGCGCCAGCAGGGATAGCGGGAGGTTCGCAGATACGCAGTATTTT